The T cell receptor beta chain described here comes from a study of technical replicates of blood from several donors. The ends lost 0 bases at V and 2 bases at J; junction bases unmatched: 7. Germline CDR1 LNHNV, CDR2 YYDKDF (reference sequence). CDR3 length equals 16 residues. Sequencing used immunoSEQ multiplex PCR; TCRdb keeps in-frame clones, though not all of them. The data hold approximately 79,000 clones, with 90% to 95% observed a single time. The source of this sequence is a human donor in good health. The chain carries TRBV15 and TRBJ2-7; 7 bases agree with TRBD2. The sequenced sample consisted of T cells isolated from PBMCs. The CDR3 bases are TGTGCCACCAGCAGAGACTATCGGGACTATACCTACGAGCAGTACTTC. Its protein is CATSRDYRDYTYEQYF.